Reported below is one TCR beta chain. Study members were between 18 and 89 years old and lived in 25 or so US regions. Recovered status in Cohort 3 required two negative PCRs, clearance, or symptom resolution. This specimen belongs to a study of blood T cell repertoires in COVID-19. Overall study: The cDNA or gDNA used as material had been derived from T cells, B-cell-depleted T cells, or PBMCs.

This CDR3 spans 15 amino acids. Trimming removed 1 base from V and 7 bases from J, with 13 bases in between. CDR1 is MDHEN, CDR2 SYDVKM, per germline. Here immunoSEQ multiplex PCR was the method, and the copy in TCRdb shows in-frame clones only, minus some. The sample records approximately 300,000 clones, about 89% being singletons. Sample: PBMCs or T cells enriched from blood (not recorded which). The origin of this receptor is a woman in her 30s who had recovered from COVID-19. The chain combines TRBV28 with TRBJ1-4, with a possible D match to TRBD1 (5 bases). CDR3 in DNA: TGTGCCAGCAGTTTATTCAGGGCGTTAGCTGAAAAACTGTTTTTT. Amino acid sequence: CASSLFRALAEKLFF.